One sample yielded the 29 T cell receptor beta chains listed below, sequenced in a study of control samples from healthy donors and cancer patients. Profiling relied on immunoSEQ multiplex PCR, and the TCRdb table lists in-frame clones only, not all of them. Here the sample spans over 100,000 clones, around nine tenths being singletons. The source material was blood. These receptors were taken from a woman between 50 and 59 years old in good health.

The CDR3 spells CASSPGGGWRGAYEQYV. The CDR3 DNA reads as TGTGCCAGCAGCCCAGGGGGGGGCTGGCGGGGGGCCTACGAGCAGTACGTC. This chain uses TRBV7-2 with TRBJ2-7; maybe TRBD2 (8 bases). The CDR3 covers 17 residues. V lost 5 bases and J 2 bases, leaving 22 bases between the germline ends. Germline CDR1 SGHTA, CDR2 FQGNSA.

The CDR3 nucleotides are TGTGCCATCACAGGGGGCGGAAACACCATATATTTT. This translates into CAITGGGNTIYF. V gene TRBV10-3 combines with J gene TRBJ1-3; TRBD1 agrees at 8 bases. CDR1 ENHRY and CDR2 SYGVKD come from the germline V gene. J lost 4 bases, V lost 7 bases, and 0 bases had no gene match. The CDR3 totals 12 residues.

The V gene is TRBV5-1, the J gene TRBJ2-2, with D possibly TRBD1 on 5 matching bases. This CDR3 has 13 amino acids. CDR1 and CDR2 from the germline V gene are SGHRS and YFSETQ. Deletions cut 8 bases from V and 3 bases from J, with 11 bases between. The CDR3 region has the DNA TGCGCCAGTCGGGTAGGGGACACCGGGGAGCTGTTTTTT. It encodes CASRVGDTGELFF. Supplemented by reference TRBV5-1 and TRBJ2-2, the full variable domain reads KAGVTQTPRYLIKTRGQQVTLSCSPISGHRSVSWYQQTPGQGLQFLFEYFSETQRNKGNFPGRFSGRQFSNSRSEMNVSTLELGDSALYLCASRVGDTGELFFGEGSRLTVL.

The chain recombines TRBV30 with TRBJ2-4; 7 bases line up with TRBD1. CDR3 length: 13 amino acids. V trimming: 0 bases; J trimming: 4 bases; junction bases outside the gene matches: 0. From germline, CDR1 is GTSNPN and CDR2 SVGIG (reference sequence). CDR3 region: CAWSVQGKNIQYF. For the CDR3, the DNA is TGTGCCTGGAGTGTACAGGGGAAAAACATTCAGTACTTC.

The count of this clone is one. The junction departs from the called germline gene at one end, perhaps through a read error. The chain is built from TRBV5-1 and TRBJ2-3; D remains unclear. The CDR3 is 14 amino acids. The germline CDR1 and CDR2 sequences are SGHRS and YFSETQ. The CDR3 reads CASSANLGTDTQYF. For the CDR3, the DNA is TGCGCCAGCAGCGCCAACCTGGGCACGGATACGCAGTATTTT.

For this clone: The junction shows a germline mismatch at one end, possibly a read error. This chain links TRBV7-9 with TRBJ1-1, with no clear D. Germline CDR1 SEHNR, CDR2 FQNEAQ (reference sequence). The length of the CDR3 is 12 residues. The CDR3 DNA reads as TGTGCCAGCAGATTAGAAGACACTGAAGCTTTCTTT. Its protein product is CASRLEDTEAFF.

In its sample, this clone was seen once. The genes are TRBV6-5 and TRBJ1-2, with D hard to call. This CDR3 spans 14 amino acids. Germline CDR1 MNHEY, CDR2 SVGAGI. V gave up 6 bases and J gave up 4 bases, with 15 bases separating them. This CDR3 reads CASSDPLATYGYTF. The CDR3 coding sequence is TGTGCCAGCAGCGACCCCCTAGCCACCTATGGCTACACCTTC.

J is TRBJ2-5 and V is TRBV5-1, with D perhaps TRBD2 (5 bases). The CDR3 runs to 18 residues. The V gene's germline CDR1 is SGHRS and CDR2 YFSETQ. The ends were cut back, 0 bases at V and 5 bases at J, with 23 bases in the middle. In DNA form, the CDR3 reads TGCGCCAGCAGCTTGGCCGTGGAGGTTGTTCCCGGCCTGGAGACCCAGTACTTC. Its protein product is CASSLAVEVVPGLETQYF.

This chain connects TRBV7-9 to TRBJ2-1; unclear D gene. The CDR3 spans 11 residues. Germline V lookup: CDR1 SEHNR, CDR2 FQNEAQ (reference sequence). The germline V and J ends were trimmed by 5 bases and 5 bases, with 4 bases remaining between them. DNA for the CDR3: TGTGCCAGCAGCCCCGACAATGAGCAGTTCTTC. Its translation: CASSPDNEQFF.

The chain recombines TRBV2 with TRBJ2-5, with 9 bases matching TRBD2. With V trimmed by 7 bases and J by 1 base, 10 bases remained unmatched. CDR1 is SNHLY and CDR2 is FYNNEI in the germline V gene. The CDR3 extends over 16 amino acids. The CDR3 nucleotides read TGTGCCAGCATTCTCGGGGTAGCGGGGGCCCAAGAGACCCAGTACTTC. This encodes CASILGVAGAQETQYF.

This sequence joins TRBV7-2 and TRBJ2-1; D is ambiguous. The CDR3 has 13 amino acids. The germline CDR1 and CDR2 sequences are SGHTA and FQGNSA. The germline V and J ends were trimmed by 5 bases and 6 bases, with 11 bases remaining between them. CDR3 sequence (DNA): TGTGCCAGCAGCAGATACCGGGCCAATGAGCAGTTCTTC. Residues: CASSRYRANEQFF.

The chain uses TRBV18 and TRBJ2-7, with D maybe TRBD2 (5 bases). V was clipped by 3 bases and J by 5 bases, with 8 bases between them. From germline, CDR1 is KGHSH and CDR2 LQKENI. There are 12 residues in the CDR3. The CDR3 spells CASSPLGDEQYF. As DNA, the CDR3 is TGTGCCAGCTCACCTCTCGGGGACGAGCAGTACTTC.

This clone was found a few times. The chain links TRBV6-5 to TRBJ1-5; 7 bases line up with TRBD1. V lost 6 bases to trimming and J lost 6 bases; unmatched junction nucleotides: 8. In germline, CDR1 is MNHEY, CDR2 SVGAGI. This CDR3 comprises 14 residues. The CDR3 DNA is TGTGCCAGCAGGGACAGGTGGGGTGGTCAGCCCCAGCATTTT. Its translation is CASRDRWGGQPQHF.

The chain recombines TRBV27 with TRBJ1-1, with D uncertain. The CDR3 runs 15 residues. V dropped 0 bases and J dropped 0 bases, with 8 bases sitting between them. The germline V gene encodes CDR1 MNHEY and CDR2 SMNVEV (reference sequence). CDR3 residues: CASSLSRSMNTEAFF. Here the CDR3 DNA reads TGTGCCAGCAGTTTATCAAGGAGTATGAACACTGAAGCTTTCTTT.

Concerning this clone itself: The same CDR3 also results from other DNA sequences found in this sample. The V and J genes are TRBV3-1 (or the pseudogene TRBV3-2) and TRBJ2-1, with a weak D call TRBD1 (5 bases). Trimming took 2 bases from V and 7 from J, leaving 6 bases between them. From germline, CDR1 is LGHDT and CDR2 YNNKEL (reference sequence). The CDR3 sequence is 12 residues long. The CDR3, as DNA: TGTGCCAGCAGCCAAAGGGGAAATGAGCAGTTCTTC. This codes for CASSQRGNEQFF.

This chain links TRBV7-2 with TRBJ2-1, with unresolved D. CDR1 is SGHTA, CDR2 FQGNSA, per germline. The ends were cut back, 5 bases at V and 4 bases at J, with 15 bases in the middle. This CDR3 is built from 15 residues. This CDR3 reads CASSATLSRYNEQFF. Here the CDR3 DNA reads TGTGCCAGCAGCGCTACTCTTTCTAGGTACAATGAGCAGTTCTTC.

This clone was seen a few times. The V call is TRBV7-9, the J call TRBJ2-2; 8 nucleotides line up with TRBD1. V gave up 5 bases and J gave up 2 bases; unmatched junction bases: 13. CDR3 length: 18 residues. Germline CDR1 reads SEHNR; CDR2 reads FQNEAQ (reference sequence). CDR3: CASSAARQGARNTGELFF. The CDR3 DNA follows: TGTGCCAGCAGCGCAGCGAGGCAGGGGGCGCGAAACACCGGGGAGCTGTTTTTT.

The gene calls are TRBV30 and TRBJ1-1; no reliable D call. There are 14 residues in the CDR3. Germline V gene sequence: CDR1 GTSNPN, CDR2 SVGIG (reference sequence). V was trimmed by 5 bases and J by 5 bases, leaving 18 bases between them. The CDR3 loop is CAWYSYRLLTEAFF. The CDR3 nucleotides read TGTGCCTGGTATTCTTACAGACTTTTAACTGAAGCTTTCTTT.

The chain couples TRBV7-7 to TRBJ2-1; D is uncertain. Per germline, CDR1 SSHAT and CDR2 FNYEAQ (reference sequence). Trimming took 1 base from V and 2 from J, leaving 9 bases between them. The CDR3 extends over 15 amino acids. Written as DNA, the CDR3 is TGTGCCAGCAGCTTAGGGACGCTTACCTACAATGAGCAGTTCTTC. This codes for CASSLGTLTYNEQFF.

The chain employs TRBV5-6 and TRBJ2-5; 8 positions match TRBD1. The CDR3 is 14 amino acids. Germline V gives CDR1 SGHDT, CDR2 YYEEEE. V shed 0 bases and J 4 bases; nucleotides not matched to a gene: 2. The CDR3 reads CASSLAGGGETQYF. In nucleotides, the CDR3 is TGTGCCAGCAGCTTGGCAGGGGGCGGAGAGACCCAGTACTTC.

This chain uses TRBV7-9 with TRBJ1-2, with 7 bases identical to TRBD1. V shed 1 base, J shed 6 bases, and the junction held 11 bases outside the gene matches. The germline V gene has CDR1 SEHNR and CDR2 FQNEAQ (reference sequence). CDR3 length: 16 residues. The CDR3 DNA sequence: TGTGCCAGCAGCTTAGAAGGGGGCTACCTGGGGAATGGCTACACCTTC. Its protein is CASSLEGGYLGNGYTF.

The V gene is TRBV7-3, the J gene TRBJ1-2; D is perhaps TRBD1 (6 bases). V shed 5 bases and J shed 6 bases, with 13 bases lying between them. Per germline, CDR1 SGHTA and CDR2 FQGTGA. The CDR3 extends over 13 amino acids. The DNA for the CDR3 is TGTGCCAGCAGCCTCACAGGGTTGGATGGCTACACCTTC. It is translated as CASSLTGLDGYTF.

The chain recombines TRBV2 with TRBJ2-2, with 8 bases fitting TRBD2. The CDR3 spans 15 residues. Germline CDR1 SNHLY, CDR2 FYNNEI. The junction had 1 base not matched to a gene; V was cut back by 4 bases and J by 0 bases. The CDR3 loop reads CASSGGLANTGELFF. The DNA of the CDR3 is TGTGCCAGCAGTGGGGGACTAGCGAACACCGGGGAGCTGTTTTTT. The whole variable domain, filled in from reference TRBV2 and TRBJ2-2, reads EPEVTQTPSHQVTQMGQEVILRCVPISNHLYFYWYRQILGQKVEFLVSFYNNEISEKSEIFDDQFSVERPDGSNFTLKIRSTKLEDSAMYFCASSGGLANTGELFFGEGSRLTVL.

The chain joins TRBV5-8 to TRBJ2-5; D is ambiguous. V lost 2 bases, J lost 1 base, and 6 bases lay in between. The germline CDR1 and CDR2 sequences are SGHTS and YDEGEE. The CDR3 runs 13 residues. The CDR3 here is CASSFQLQETQYF. Here the CDR3 DNA reads TGTGCCAGCAGCTTCCAGCTCCAAGAGACCCAGTACTTC.

V is TRBV7-3 and J is TRBJ2-2; the D gene is possibly TRBD2 (7 bases). Germline V gene sequence: CDR1 SGHTA, CDR2 FQGTGA. This CDR3 region has 19 residues. The V gene lost 0 bases and the J gene lost 1 base, with 18 bases spanning the gap. CDR3 in DNA: TGTGCCAGCAGCTTAACTTGGGGGGGACATATCAAGAACACCGGGGAGCTGTTTTTT. Translating gives CASSLTWGGHIKNTGELFF.

This clone was counted a single time. The chain joins TRBV29-1 to TRBJ1-1; no clear D. The CDR3 contains 14 residues. V lost 7 bases and J 1 base, leaving 16 bases between the germline ends. Germline V CDR1 and CDR2: SQVTM, ANQGSEA. DNA of the CDR3: TGCAGCGCGGTCGGGAGGGTAGGGAACACTGAAGCTTTCTTT. Translating it yields CSAVGRVGNTEAFF.

The V call is TRBV3-1 (or the pseudogene TRBV3-2), the J call TRBJ2-6, with a possible D match to TRBD2 (6 bases). V was pared by 6 bases and J by 0 bases, with 15 bases between. CDR3 length: 17 residues. Looked up from germline, CDR1 is LGHDT and CDR2 is YNNKEL (reference sequence). CDR3 sequence reads: CASRQKAGSSGANVLTF. The CDR3 bases are TGTGCCAGCAGACAGAAGGCGGGGAGCTCTGGGGCCAACGTCCTGACTTTC.

The rearrangement links TRBV7-9 to TRBJ2-7, with 10 bases fitting TRBD2. Germline V gene lookup returns CDR1 SEHNR and CDR2 FQNEAQ (reference sequence). The CDR3 loop spans 14 amino acids. V lost 6 bases to trimming and J lost 3 bases; unmatched junction nucleotides: 5. CDR3 loop: CASRRSSGGYEQYF. Here the CDR3 DNA reads TGTGCCAGCAGACGTTCTAGCGGGGGCTACGAGCAGTACTTC.

The chain is built from TRBV5-1 and TRBJ2-7, with D possibly TRBD2 on 5 matching bases. In germline, CDR1 is SGHRS, CDR2 YFSETQ. V was trimmed by 2 bases and J by 3 bases, leaving 6 bases between them. The CDR3 length is 12 residues. In DNA, the CDR3 is TGCGCCAGCAGCTTCGAGGGCTACGAGCAGTACTTC. It is translated as CASSFEGYEQYF.